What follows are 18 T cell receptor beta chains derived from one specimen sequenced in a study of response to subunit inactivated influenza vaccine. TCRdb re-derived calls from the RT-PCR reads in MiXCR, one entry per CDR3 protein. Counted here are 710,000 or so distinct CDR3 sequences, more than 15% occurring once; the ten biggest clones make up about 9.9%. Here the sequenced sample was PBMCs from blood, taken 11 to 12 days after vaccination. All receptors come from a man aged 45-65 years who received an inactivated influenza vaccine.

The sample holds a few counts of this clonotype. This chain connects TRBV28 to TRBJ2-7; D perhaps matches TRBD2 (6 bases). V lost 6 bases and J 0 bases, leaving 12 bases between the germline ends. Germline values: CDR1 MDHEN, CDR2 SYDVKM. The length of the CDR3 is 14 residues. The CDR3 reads CASSGTQSSYEQYF. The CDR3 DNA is TGTGCCAGCAGCGGGACTCAGAGCTCCTACGAGCAGTACTTC.

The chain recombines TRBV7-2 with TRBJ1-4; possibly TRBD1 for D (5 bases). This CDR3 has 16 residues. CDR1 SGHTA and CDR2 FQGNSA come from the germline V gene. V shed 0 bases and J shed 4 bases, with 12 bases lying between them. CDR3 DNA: TGTGCCAGCAGCTTAGCGAAGGGACGGTTTAATGAAAAACTGTTTTTT. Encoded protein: CASSLAKGRFNEKLFF.

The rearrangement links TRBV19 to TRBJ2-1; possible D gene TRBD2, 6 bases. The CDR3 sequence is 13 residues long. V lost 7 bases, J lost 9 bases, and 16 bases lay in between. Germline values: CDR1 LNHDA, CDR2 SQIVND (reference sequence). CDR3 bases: TGTGCCAGTAACGGACCGGGAGCGGGTGAGCAGTTCTTC. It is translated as CASNGPGAGEQFF.

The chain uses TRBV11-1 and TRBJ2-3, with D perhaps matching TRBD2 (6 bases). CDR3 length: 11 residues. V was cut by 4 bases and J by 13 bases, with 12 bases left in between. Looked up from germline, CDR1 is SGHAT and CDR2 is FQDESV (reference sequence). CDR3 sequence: CASSSGLPEYF. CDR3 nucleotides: TGTGCCAGCAGCTCGGGACTCCCGGAGTATTTT.

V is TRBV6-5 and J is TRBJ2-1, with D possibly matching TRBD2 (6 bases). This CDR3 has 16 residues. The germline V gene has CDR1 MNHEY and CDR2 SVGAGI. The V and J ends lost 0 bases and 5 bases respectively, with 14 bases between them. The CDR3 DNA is TGTGCCAGCAGTTACTCGGGCGGGGCAATTCACAATGAGCAGTTCTTC. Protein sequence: CASSYSGGAIHNEQFF.

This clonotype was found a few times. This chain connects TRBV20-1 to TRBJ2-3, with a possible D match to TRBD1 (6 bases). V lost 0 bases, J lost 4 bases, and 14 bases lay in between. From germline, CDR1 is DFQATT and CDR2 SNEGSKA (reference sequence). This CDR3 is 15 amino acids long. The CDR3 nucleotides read TGCAGTGCTAGAGATGGGCAGGGGCTTGCAGATACGCAGTATTTT. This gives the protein CSARDGQGLADTQYF.

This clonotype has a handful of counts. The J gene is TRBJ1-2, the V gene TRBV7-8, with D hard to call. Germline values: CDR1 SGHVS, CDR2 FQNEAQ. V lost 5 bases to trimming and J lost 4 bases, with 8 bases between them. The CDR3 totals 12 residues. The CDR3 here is CASSQNFYGYTF. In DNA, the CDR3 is TGTGCCAGCAGCCAGAACTTCTATGGCTACACCTTC.

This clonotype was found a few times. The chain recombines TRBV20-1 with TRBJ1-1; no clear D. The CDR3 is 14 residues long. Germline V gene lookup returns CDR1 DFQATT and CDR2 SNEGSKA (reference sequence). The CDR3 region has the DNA TGCTGTCCGGTCCGGAGGGATGGTATCACTGAAGCTTTCTTT. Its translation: CCPVRRDGITEAFF.

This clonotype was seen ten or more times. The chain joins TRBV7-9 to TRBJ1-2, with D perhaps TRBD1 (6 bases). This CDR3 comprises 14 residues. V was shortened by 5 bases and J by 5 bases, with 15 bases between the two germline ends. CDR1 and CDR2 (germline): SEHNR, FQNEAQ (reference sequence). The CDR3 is CASSPRDTAYGYTF. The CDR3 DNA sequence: TGTGCCAGCAGCCCCCGGGACACAGCGTATGGCTACACCTTC.

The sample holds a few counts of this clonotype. The CDR3 region has the DNA TGCAGTGCTACGACGGAGTACGAGCAGTACTTC. It is translated as CSATTEYEQYF. The chain employs TRBV20-1 and TRBJ2-7; D is uncertain. This CDR3 is 11 amino acids long. V dropped 4 bases and J dropped 4 bases, with 8 bases sitting between them. Per germline, CDR1 DFQATT and CDR2 SNEGSKA (reference sequence).

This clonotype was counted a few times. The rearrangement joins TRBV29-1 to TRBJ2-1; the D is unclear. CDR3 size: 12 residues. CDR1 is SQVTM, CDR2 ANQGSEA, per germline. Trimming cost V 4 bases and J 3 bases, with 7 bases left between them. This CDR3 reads CSVVPDYNEQFF. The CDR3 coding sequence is TGCAGCGTTGTTCCGGACTACAATGAGCAGTTCTTC.

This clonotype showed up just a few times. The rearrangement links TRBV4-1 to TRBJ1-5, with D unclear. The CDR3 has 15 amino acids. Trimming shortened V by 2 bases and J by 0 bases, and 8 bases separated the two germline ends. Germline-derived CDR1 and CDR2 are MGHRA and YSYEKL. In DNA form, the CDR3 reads TGCGCCAGCAGCCAATGGGGATTTAGCAATCAGCCCCAGCATTTT. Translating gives CASSQWGFSNQPQHF.

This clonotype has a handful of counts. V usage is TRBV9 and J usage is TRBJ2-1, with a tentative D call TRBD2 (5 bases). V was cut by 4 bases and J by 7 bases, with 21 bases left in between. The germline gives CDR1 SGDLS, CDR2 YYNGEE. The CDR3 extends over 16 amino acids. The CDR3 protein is CASSPRGLGQWNEQFF. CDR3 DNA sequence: TGTGCCAGCAGCCCCAGAGGACTGGGCCAATGGAATGAGCAGTTCTTC.

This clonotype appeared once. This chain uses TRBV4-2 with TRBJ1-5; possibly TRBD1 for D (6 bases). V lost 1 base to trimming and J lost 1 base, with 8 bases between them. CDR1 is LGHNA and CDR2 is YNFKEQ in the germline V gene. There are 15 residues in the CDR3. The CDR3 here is CASSQVGQSNQPQHF. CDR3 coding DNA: TGTGCCAGCAGCCAAGTTGGACAGAGCAATCAGCCCCAGCATTTT.

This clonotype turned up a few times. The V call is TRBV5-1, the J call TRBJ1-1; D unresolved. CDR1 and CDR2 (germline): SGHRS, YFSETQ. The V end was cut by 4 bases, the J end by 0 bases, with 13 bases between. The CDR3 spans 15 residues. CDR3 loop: CASSLRGFMNTEAFF. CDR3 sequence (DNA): TGCGCCAGCAGCCTTCGGGGATTTATGAACACTGAAGCTTTCTTT.

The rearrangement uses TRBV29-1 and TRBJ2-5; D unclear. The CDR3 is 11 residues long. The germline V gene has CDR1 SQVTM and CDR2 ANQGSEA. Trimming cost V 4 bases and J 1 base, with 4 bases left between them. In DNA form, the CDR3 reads TGCAGCGTTGGAAGCCAAGAGACCCAGTACTTC. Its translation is CSVGSQETQYF.

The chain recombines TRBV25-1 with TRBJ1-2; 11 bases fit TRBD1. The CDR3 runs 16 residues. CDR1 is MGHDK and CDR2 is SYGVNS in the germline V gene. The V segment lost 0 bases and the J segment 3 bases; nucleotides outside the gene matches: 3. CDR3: CASSEYGDRGDYGYTF. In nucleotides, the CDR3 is TGTGCCAGCAGTGAATACGGGGACAGGGGGGACTATGGCTACACCTTC.

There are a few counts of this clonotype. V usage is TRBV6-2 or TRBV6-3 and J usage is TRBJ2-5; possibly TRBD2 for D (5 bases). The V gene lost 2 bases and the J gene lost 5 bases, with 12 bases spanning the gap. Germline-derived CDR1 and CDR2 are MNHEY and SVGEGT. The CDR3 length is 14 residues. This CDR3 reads CASSYHVTGETQYF. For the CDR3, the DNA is TGTGCCAGCAGTTACCACGTAACGGGGGAGACCCAGTACTTC.